This T cell receptor (beta chain) was identified during a study of radiotherapy plus CTLA-4 blockade in lung cancer. Produced via immunoSEQ multiplex PCR; TCRdb's table is partial and in-frame only. The data show some 74,000 clones, over 65% seen once. Germline trimming cut 2 bases from V and 2 bases from J; bases unmatched to any gene: 18. This CDR3 has 20 amino acids. Germline-derived CDR1 and CDR2 are SGHRS and YFSETQ. This chain joins TRBV5-1 and TRBJ2-3, with 9 bases matching TRBD2. This specimen was peripheral blood, taken from a patient treated with radiotherapy plus ipilimumab. The clonotype originates from a human donor with non-small cell lung cancer who had a complete response to radiotherapy plus ipilimumab. As DNA, the CDR3 is TGCGCCAGCAGCTTTCCAGGGGTTCCCTGGCTAGCGGGAAACACAGATACGCAGTATTTT. Its translation is CASSFPGVPWLAGNTDTQYF.